Listed below are T cell receptor beta chains from one sample, sequenced in a study of T cell changes during pregnancy in multiple sclerosis. Clones were sequenced by immunoSEQ multiplex PCR, and TCRdb holds only the in-frame ones, with some missing. The sample includes tens of thousands of clones, roughly 89% of them seen just once. This specimen was CD4+ T cells from peripheral blood mononuclear cells, taken in the second trimester of pregnancy. The receptors originated from a female donor in good health, enrolled as a control in a pregnancy study. Both conserved end residues are trimmed from each CDR3.

v_call,cdr3_aa
TRBV4-1,ASSVRTEYTGELF
TRBV9,ASSPPDSFHEQF
TRBV7-2,ASSPRGSLSSYEQY
TRBV7-3,ASSVDSTPNQPQH
TRBV6-5,ASSATQGLYGYT
TRBV12-5,ASGLGQGGAF
TRBV7-9,ASSLGQIEAF
TRBV7-9,ASSLDRGGQPQH
TRBV6-1,ASTGGAYGYT
TRBV6-1,ASSGTGQRGETQY
TRBV4-2,ASSQGGLTGYNEQF
TRBV5-1,ASSLEGTGVEKLF
TRBV19,AGRESGANVLT
TRBV5-1,ASSPGDRGFGGYT
TRBV30,AWSELGGGPDTQY
TRBV15,ATSRDQTSSF
TRBV7-2,ASSLGYYRELF
TRBV19,ALQGVLGF
TRBV5-4,ASSLGGFSYNEQF
TRBV7-2,ASSLIPETQY